This T cell receptor beta chain was observed in a study of CD8 T cells in Susac syndrome. Background on the study: Clinical remission applied to under 10 sequenced Susac syndrome patients, and five or six had active disease. Study-wide results and caveats: In total CD8+ repertoires, 15 to 20 Susac-specific public clones were found, and four or five in CD8+ TEMRA repertoires.

With regard to this clonotype: Its antigen is as yet unknown.

This CDR3 has 16 residues. The germline gives CDR1 SGHRS, CDR2 YFSETQ. V gave up 3 bases and J gave up 5 bases, with 20 bases separating them. RNA in amounts of roughly 0.5 to 1 ug was reverse transcribed with random hexamers. An immunoSEQ multiplex PCR generated amplified TCR beta CDR3 products spanning 54 Vbeta and 13 Jbeta. Using its own MiXCR run on the immunoSEQ multiplex PCR reads, TCRdb lists one record per CDR3 protein. The repertoire holds around 100,000 distinct CDR3 sequences, 95% seen once, with 0.3% in the top ten. Sequencing of TCR beta was undertaken in CD8+ and CD4+ T cells derived from blood.

The sample taken for sequencing was CD8+ T cells from PBMCs. The V gene is TRBV5-1, the J gene TRBJ2-5, with D perhaps TRBD2 (5 bases). The clonotype comes from a human donor with Susac syndrome. CDR3 amino acids: CASSSKADRGLETQYF. CDR3 coding DNA: TGCGCCAGCAGCTCGAAGGCCGACCGCGGGTTGGAGACCCAGTACTTC.